This T cell receptor beta chain was obtained from a study of blood T cell repertoires in COVID-19. TCRdb keeps only in-frame clones here, not all; method: immunoSEQ multiplex PCR. The data contain 150,000 to 200,000 clones, around 86% of them seen just once; the ten biggest clones take up 7% to 7.5%. Germline assignment: CDR1 MDHEN and CDR2 SYDVKM. V was trimmed by 10 bases and J by 0 bases, leaving 13 bases between them. This CDR3 contains 14 residues. This sequence joins TRBV28 and TRBJ2-1; weak D call: TRBD1 (5 bases). Sequencing was carried out using peripheral blood. The sequence came from a woman of 80 years or more in a cohort sampled during active or convalescent COVID-19. The CDR3 nucleotides read TGTGCCATCCAGGGCATTAGCTCCTACAATGAGCAGTTCTTC. Translated: CAIQGISSYNEQFF.